Presented here are 18 T cell receptor beta chains from one specimen sequenced in a study of T-cell memory formation after mild COVID-19. One entry per CDR3 protein, called by TCRdb with MiXCR from the 5' RACE reads. The table shows fewer than 95,000 distinct CDR3 sequences, with around an eighth occurring only once. The sequenced sample was PBMCs or a T cell subset sorted from them (not recorded which). The receptors were gathered from an adult woman who had mild COVID-19 (a few samples of this study predate the infection). Cell type and time point are not known.

This clonotype occurred a few times. The chain uses TRBV6-1 and TRBJ2-5; 9 nucleotides line up with TRBD2. V trimming: 0 bases; J trimming: 2 bases; junction bases outside the gene matches: 1. Germline CDR1 is MNHNS and CDR2 is SASEGT. The CDR3 totals 15 residues. The CDR3 nucleotides are TGTGCCAGCAGTGAAGCTAGCGGGGGACAAGAGACCCAGTACTTC. Encoded protein: CASSEASGGQETQYF.

CDR3 sequence: CASRDLQGTLLYGYTF. The CDR3 DNA follows: TGTGCCAGCAGGGATCTACAGGGCACCCTTCTTTATGGCTACACCTTC. This chain uses TRBV2 with TRBJ1-2; D perhaps matches TRBD1 (6 bases). The CDR3 totals 16 residues. Germline lookup yields CDR1 SNHLY and CDR2 FYNNEI. V was pared by 6 bases and J by 5 bases, with 22 bases between.

This clonotype showed up just a few times. J is TRBJ2-1 and V is TRBV20-1; 9 bases line up with TRBD2. The CDR3 runs to 15 residues. Trimming at V came to 6 bases and at J to 9 bases, leaving 15 bases not matched to a gene. Germline V gene lookup returns CDR1 DFQATT and CDR2 SNEGSKA (reference sequence). This chain's CDR3 is CSAGEPSGISIEQFF. In DNA form, the CDR3 reads TGCAGTGCCGGAGAACCTAGCGGGATATCTATTGAGCAGTTCTTC.

This clonotype has more than one count but fewer than ten. V usage is TRBV7-2 and J usage is TRBJ2-5, with D possibly being TRBD1 or TRBD2 (5 bases each). CDR3 length equals 15 residues. Germline loops: CDR1 SGHTA, CDR2 FQGNSA. Trimming took 5 bases from V and 2 from J, leaving 15 bases between them. The CDR3 loop is CASSNLRGLQETQYF. The CDR3 nucleotides are TGTGCCAGCAGCAACCTCCGGGGCTTACAAGAGACCCAGTACTTC.

The J gene is TRBJ2-7, the V gene TRBV29-1; D call uncertain. CDR1 and CDR2 from the germline V gene are SQVTM and ANQGSEA. The CDR3 is made up of 10 amino acids. V lost 1 base and J 7 bases, leaving 5 bases between the germline ends. The CDR3 here is CSVEVGEQYF. CDR3 nucleotide sequence: TGCAGCGTTGAAGTTGGGGAGCAGTACTTC.

The chain uses TRBV20-1 and TRBJ1-5; TRBD1 might be the D (5 bases). Germline assignment: CDR1 DFQATT and CDR2 SNEGSKA (reference sequence). The CDR3 is 16 residues long. The ends were cut back, 0 bases at V and 5 bases at J, with 17 bases in the middle. CDR3 amino acids: CSARDPTPGWDQPQHF. The CDR3 nucleotides read TGCAGTGCTAGAGATCCTACTCCAGGGTGGGATCAGCCCCAGCATTTT.

This clonotype was detected many times. This rearrangement joins TRBV4-3 to TRBJ2-7, with 11 bases fitting TRBD2. Germline V gene data show CDR1 as LGHNA and CDR2 as YSLEER. The CDR3 runs 18 residues. V shed 1 base and J 2 bases; nucleotides not matched to a gene: 10. This CDR3 reads CASSQALSGRARAYEQYF. CDR3 DNA sequence: TGCGCCAGCAGCCAAGCGCTTAGCGGGAGGGCCCGAGCCTACGAGCAGTACTTC.

This clonotype has just a few counts. The gene calls are TRBV7-9 and TRBJ1-1, with no clear D. This CDR3 contains 12 residues. The germline gives CDR1 SEHNR, CDR2 FQNEAQ (reference sequence). V was cut by 5 bases and J by 4 bases, with 8 bases left in between. The CDR3 region has the DNA TGTGCCAGCAGCGCCCAACGCACTGAAGCTTTCTTT. This translates into CASSAQRTEAFF.

The rearrangement joins TRBV4-3 to TRBJ2-4; D is possibly TRBD1 (5 bases). Germline assignment: CDR1 LGHNA and CDR2 YSLEER. The CDR3 spans 19 residues. Deletions cut 0 bases from V and 0 bases from J, with 18 bases between. The DNA of the CDR3 is TGCGCCAGCAGCCAAGATGGGGCTTCTGTCGTCCTAGCCAAAAACATTCAGTACTTC. Translated, it gives CASSQDGASVVLAKNIQYF.

This clonotype was detected ten times or more. CDR3 DNA: TGTGCCAGCAGTGACAGGGTGAATGAGCAGTTCTTC. Translated, it gives CASSDRVNEQFF. The chain couples TRBV6-5 to TRBJ2-1; TRBD1 matches at 7 bases. Germline V gene lookup returns CDR1 MNHEY and CDR2 SVGAGI. The V and J ends lost 5 bases and 7 bases, in that order; junction bases with no gene match: 2. The length of the CDR3 is 12 residues.

This clonotype was observed a handful of times. The rearrangement uses TRBV29-1 and TRBJ1-2; the match to TRBD1 covers 7 bases. The CDR3 consists of 14 residues. The trim removed 2 bases at V and 1 base at J, leaving 4 bases unmatched. Germline loops: CDR1 SQVTM, CDR2 ANQGSEA. The CDR3 loop is CSVELTGVNYGYTF. The CDR3 DNA sequence: TGCAGCGTTGAATTAACAGGGGTTAACTATGGCTACACCTTC.

The V call is TRBV7-9, the J call TRBJ1-2, with TRBD1 identical over 10 bases. The V gene's germline CDR1 is SEHNR and CDR2 FQNEAQ (reference sequence). V lost 4 bases to trimming and J lost 3 bases; unmatched junction nucleotides: 17. This CDR3 has 19 amino acids. CDR3 coding DNA: TGTGCCAGCAGCTCCGTCGATGGGACAGGGGACTTTTGGGACTATGGCTACACCTTC. Encoded protein: CASSSVDGTGDFWDYGYTF.

Ten or more counts support this clonotype. The chain employs TRBV29-1 and TRBJ2-1, with 7 nucleotides matching TRBD2. The CDR3 runs 11 residues. Germline V lookup: CDR1 SQVTM, CDR2 ANQGSEA. Losses at the gene ends were 4 bases for V and 6 bases for J; bases not matched to a gene: 0. The CDR3, as DNA: TGCAGCGTTGGGGGGGGCAATGAGCAGTTCTTC. Residues: CSVGGGNEQFF.

The chain is built from TRBV7-9 and TRBJ2-7; 13 positions agree with TRBD2. Unmatched junction bases numbered 10, after V lost 11 bases and J lost 6 bases. The CDR3 extends over 14 amino acids. The germline V gene has CDR1 SEHNR and CDR2 FQNEAQ (reference sequence). CDR3 sequence reads: CAVTPGLAGAEQYF. In nucleotides, the CDR3 is TGTGCCGTGACTCCCGGACTAGCGGGAGCCGAGCAGTACTTC. Filled out from reference TRBV7-9 and TRBJ2-7, the complete variable domain reads DTGVSQNPRHKITKRGQNVTFRCDPISEHNRLYWYRQTLGQGPEFLTYFQNEAQLEKSRLLSDRFSAERPKGSFSTLEIQRTEQGDSAMYLCAVTPGLAGAEQYFGPGTRLTVT.

This clonotype has just a few counts. The chain employs TRBV23-1 and TRBJ2-2; TRBD1 or TRBD2 may be the D gene (5 bases each). TRBV23-1 is an open reading frame, and its role is uncertain. The CDR3 extends over 15 amino acids. The ends were cut back, 4 bases at V and 0 bases at J, with 9 bases in the middle. CDR3: CASSRQGANTGELFF. CDR3 in DNA: TGCGCCAGCAGTCGCCAGGGAGCGAACACCGGGGAGCTGTTTTTT.

The chain carries TRBV20-1 and TRBJ2-7; 12 bases map to TRBD1. Germline loops: CDR1 DFQATT, CDR2 SNEGSKA (reference sequence). The trim removed 5 bases at V and 0 bases at J, leaving 5 bases unmatched. The length of the CDR3 is 15 residues. The CDR3 region is CSAGDRGHGSYEQYF. In nucleotides, the CDR3 is TGCAGTGCTGGGGACAGGGGGCATGGCTCCTACGAGCAGTACTTC.

Of note for this clonotype: A much larger clonotype is one base distant, so this may be a read error. The chain couples TRBV6-2 or TRBV6-3 to TRBJ2-6; D is undetermined. This CDR3 spans 15 amino acids. The germline V gene has CDR1 MNHEY and CDR2 SVGEGT. The ends were cut back, 0 bases at V and 0 bases at J, with 3 bases in the middle. The CDR3 DNA is TGTGCCAGCAGTTACTCAGACTCTGGGGCCAACGTCCTGACTTTC. This translates into CASSYSDSGANVLTF.

The chain carries TRBV30 and TRBJ1-1, with a weak D call TRBD1 (5 bases). V was shortened by 3 bases and J by 6 bases, with 14 bases between the two germline ends. The germline V gene has CDR1 GTSNPN and CDR2 SVGIG (reference sequence). CDR3 size: 13 residues. The CDR3 nucleotides are TGTGCCTGGAGCTTGACCCCACAGGCTGAAGCTTTCTTT. This translates into CAWSLTPQAEAFF.